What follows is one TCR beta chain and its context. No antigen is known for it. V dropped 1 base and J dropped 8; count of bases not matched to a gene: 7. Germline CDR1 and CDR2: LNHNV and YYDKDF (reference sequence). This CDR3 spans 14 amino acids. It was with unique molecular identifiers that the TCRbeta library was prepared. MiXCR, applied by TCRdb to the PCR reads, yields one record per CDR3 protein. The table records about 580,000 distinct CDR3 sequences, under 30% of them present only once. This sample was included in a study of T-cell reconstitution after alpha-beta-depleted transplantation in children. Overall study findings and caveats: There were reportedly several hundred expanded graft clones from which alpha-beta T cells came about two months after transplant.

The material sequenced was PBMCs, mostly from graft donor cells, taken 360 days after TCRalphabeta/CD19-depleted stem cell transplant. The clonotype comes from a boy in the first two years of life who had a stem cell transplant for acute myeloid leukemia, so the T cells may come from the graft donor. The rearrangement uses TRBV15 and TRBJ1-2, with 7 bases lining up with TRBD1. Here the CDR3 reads CATSRVEGAEGYTF. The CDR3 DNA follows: TGTGCCACCAGCAGAGTAGAGGGGGCGGAGGGCTACACCTTC.